This TCR beta chain was recorded in a study of blood T cell repertoires in COVID-19. Study context: Specimens from acute and convalescent COVID-19 originated in the United States, Italy and Spain.

This clone is a singleton in its sample. Sequencing was performed with immunoSEQ multiplex PCR; in TCRdb, only in-frame clones are kept and a portion is missing. Counted here are approximately 250,000 clones, 86% occurring once; the ten biggest clones make up about 2.2%. This CDR3 has 14 residues. From germline, CDR1 is KGHSH and CDR2 LQKENI. Trimming pared 4 bases from V and 2 bases from J, leaving 11 bases between. The gene calls are TRBV18 and TRBJ1-2; possibly TRBD1 for D (6 bases). What was sequenced was peripheral blood. This receptor was taken from a man aged 25-45 years who had recovered from COVID-19. DNA for the CDR3: TGTGCCAGCTCACAGAGGGGGATAAACTATGGCTACACCTTC. Encoded protein: CASSQRGINYGYTF.